This T cell receptor (beta chain) was documented in a study of blood T cells in healthy people across ages. With respect to this clonotype: Its antigen is unidentified.

Study-wide points: Lack of knowledge of donor CMV status possibly confounded expanded clonotype changes.

The germline V gene encodes CDR1 ENHRY and CDR2 SYGVKD. The V end was cut by 6 bases, the J end by 3 bases, with 5 bases between. The CDR3 sequence is 12 residues long. A J-beta primer mix and a sample-barcoded 5' primer were used in a second PCR of roughly 7 to 12 cycles. Sequencing of every sample gave 2.5 million or more CDR3-containing paired-end reads. TCRdb reprocessed the 5' RACE reads via MiXCR and lists one record per CDR3 protein. The sample carries some 700,000 distinct CDR3 sequences, roughly two fifths recorded once. PBMCs numbering at least 7 million were isolated per sample. Each sample provided at least 5 micrograms of extracted total RNA.

The TCR was taken from a woman aged 55-70 years in good health. The chain employs TRBV10-3 and TRBJ2-2; D possibly corresponds to TRBD1 (5 bases). Input material: blood. The CDR3 DNA follows: TGTGCCATCAGAGGGGACACCGGGGAGCTGTTTTTT. Its protein product is CAIRGDTGELFF.